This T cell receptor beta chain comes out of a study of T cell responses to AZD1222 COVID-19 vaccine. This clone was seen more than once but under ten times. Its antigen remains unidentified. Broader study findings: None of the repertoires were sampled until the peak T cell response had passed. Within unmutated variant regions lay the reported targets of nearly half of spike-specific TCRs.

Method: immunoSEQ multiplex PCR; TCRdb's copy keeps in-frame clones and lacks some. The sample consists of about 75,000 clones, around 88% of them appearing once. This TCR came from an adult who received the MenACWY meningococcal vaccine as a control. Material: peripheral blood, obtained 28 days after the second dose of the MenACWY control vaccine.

This chain's CDR3 is CASSPAGQGNYGYTF. CDR3 in DNA: TGTGCCAGCAGCCCCGCTGGACAGGGAAACTATGGCTACACCTTC. The chain has TRBV3-1 (or the pseudogene TRBV3-2) and TRBJ1-2, with 8 bases lining up with TRBD1. Trimming removed 4 bases from V and 2 bases from J; junction bases left unmatched: 6. The CDR3 is 15 amino acids. Per germline, CDR1 LGHDT and CDR2 YNNKEL (reference sequence).